This TCR beta chain was identified in a study of cytomegalovirus exposure and HLA in healthy donors. The study ran its PCR with 60 Vbeta and 13 Jbeta primers. The data were produced by immunoSEQ multiplex PCR, yet TCRdb's version contains in-frame clones alone and is incomplete. The profile shows some 130,000 clones, approximately 80% of them singletons. Germline loops: CDR1 SGHVS, CDR2 FQNEAQ. The CDR3 covers 15 residues. V was cut by 1 base and J by 4 bases, with 13 bases left in between. The rearrangement links TRBV7-8 to TRBJ2-5, with TRBD1 as a possible D gene (7 bases). The TCR originated in a man aged 25-45 years in good health and CMV-seronegative. Input material: PBMCs. CDR3 nucleotide sequence: TGTGCCAGCAGCTTAGACAGGCAGGGGGGAGAGACCCAGTACTTC. It translates to CASSLDRQGGETQYF.